Given below is one T cell receptor (beta chain) in context. This specimen belongs to a study of T cells in Graves' hyperthyroidism and ophthalmopathy. Germline V lookup: CDR1 MNHEY, CDR2 SVGEGT. V was pared by 2 bases and J by 1 base, with 16 bases of the junction left unmatched. The CDR3 sequence is 19 residues long. Amplification yielded TCR beta CDR3 regions, with RNA transcripts as the source. Carried out on the TCR CDR3, a first-round RT-PCR used the HTBI primer set. TCRdb analysed the multiplex PCR reads with MiXCR anew, one entry per CDR3 protein. This table holds a few hundred thousand distinct CDR3 sequences, more than 15% found once.

This sequence joins TRBV6-2 or TRBV6-3 and TRBJ1-1, with 7 bases identical to TRBD1. The sample consisted of blood. This TCR was sampled from a woman in her 30s with Graves' ophthalmopathy. The CDR3 sequence is CASSYIGGQERVRNTEAFF. The CDR3 DNA follows: TGTGCCAGCAGTTACATCGGTGGACAGGAGAGGGTAAGGAACACTGAAGCTTTCTTT.